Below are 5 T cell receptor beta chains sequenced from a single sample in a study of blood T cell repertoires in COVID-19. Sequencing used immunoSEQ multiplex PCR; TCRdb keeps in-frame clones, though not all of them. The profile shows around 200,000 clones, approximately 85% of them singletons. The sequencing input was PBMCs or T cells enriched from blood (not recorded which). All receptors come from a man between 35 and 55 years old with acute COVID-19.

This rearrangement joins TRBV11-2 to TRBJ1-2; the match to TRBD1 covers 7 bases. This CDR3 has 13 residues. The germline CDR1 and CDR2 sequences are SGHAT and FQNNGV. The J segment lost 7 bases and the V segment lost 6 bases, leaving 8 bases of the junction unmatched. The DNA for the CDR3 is TGTGCCAGCAGACAAGACAGGGACTCTGGCTACACCTTC. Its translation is CASRQDRDSGYTF.

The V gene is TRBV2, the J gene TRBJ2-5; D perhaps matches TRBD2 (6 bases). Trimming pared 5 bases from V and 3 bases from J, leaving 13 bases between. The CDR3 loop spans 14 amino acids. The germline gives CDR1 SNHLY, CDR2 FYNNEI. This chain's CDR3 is CASSRDREKETQYF. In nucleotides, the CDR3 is TGTGCCAGCAGTCGTGACCGGGAGAAAGAGACCCAGTACTTC.

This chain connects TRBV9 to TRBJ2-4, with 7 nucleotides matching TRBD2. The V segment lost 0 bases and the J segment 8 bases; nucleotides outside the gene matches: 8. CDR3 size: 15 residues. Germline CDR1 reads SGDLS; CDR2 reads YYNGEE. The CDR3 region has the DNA TGTGCCAGCAGCGTAGAGGGTAGCGGGCCACACATTCAGTACTTC. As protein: CASSVEGSGPHIQYF.

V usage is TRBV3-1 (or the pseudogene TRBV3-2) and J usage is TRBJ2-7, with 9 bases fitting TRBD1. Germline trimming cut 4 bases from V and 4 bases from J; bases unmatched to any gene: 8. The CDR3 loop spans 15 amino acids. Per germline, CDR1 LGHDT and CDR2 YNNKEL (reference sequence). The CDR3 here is CASSLGTGNIYEQYF. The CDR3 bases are TGTGCCAGCAGCCTCGGGACAGGGAACATTTACGAGCAGTACTTC.

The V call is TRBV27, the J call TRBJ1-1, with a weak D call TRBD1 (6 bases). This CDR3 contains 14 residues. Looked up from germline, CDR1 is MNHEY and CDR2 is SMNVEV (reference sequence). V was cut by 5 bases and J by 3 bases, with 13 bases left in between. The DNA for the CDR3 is TGTGCCAGCAGTACCACAGGGTGGGACACTGAAGCTTTCTTT. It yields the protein CASSTTGWDTEAFF.